This entry lists 30 T cell receptor beta chains sequenced from one sample in a study of cytomegalovirus exposure and HLA in healthy donors. The PCR made use of 60 Vbeta and 13 Jbeta primers. Sequenced by immunoSEQ multiplex PCR; TCRdb stores in-frame clones only, minus some. The table has about 160,000 clones, roughly 70% seen once; the top ten hold about 2.7%. The material sequenced was PBMCs. The receptors were gathered from a woman aged 45-60 years in good health and CMV-seropositive.

This chain links TRBV2 with TRBJ2-5; 7 nucleotides align to TRBD1. The CDR3 spans 16 residues. Germline lookup yields CDR1 SNHLY and CDR2 FYNNEI. The junction had 14 bases not matched to a gene; V was cut back by 8 bases and J by 2 bases. CDR3 region: CASGLHRDRPQETQYF. Written as DNA, the CDR3 is TGTGCCAGCGGACTTCACCGGGACAGACCACAAGAGACCCAGTACTTC.

This clone was recorded only once. Germline is not matched at one junction end, which may reflect a read error. The chain couples TRBV2 to TRBJ2-5; D uncertain. CDR3 length: 12 residues. The V gene's germline CDR1 is SNHLY and CDR2 FYNNEI. The CDR3 DNA is TGTGCCAGCAGTGGATCCCGAGGTACTGAGGACTTC. It specifies CASSGSRGTEDF.

The chain uses TRBV5-1 and TRBJ2-3; D may be TRBD2 (7 bases). This CDR3 has 14 residues. The V gene's germline CDR1 is SGHRS and CDR2 YFSETQ. Trimming pared 3 bases from V and 8 bases from J, leaving 16 bases between. The CDR3 DNA is TGCGCCAGCAGCTGGGAGGGGGACGGTAGTACGCAGTATTTT. Encoded protein: CASSWEGDGSTQYF.

This chain joins TRBV19 and TRBJ1-4, with D perhaps matching TRBD1 (5 bases). Trimming shortened V by 7 bases and J by 0 bases, and 12 bases separated the two germline ends. CDR1 and CDR2 from the germline V gene are LNHDA and SQIVND (reference sequence). The CDR3 spans 15 residues. DNA of the CDR3: TGTGCCAGTACTGTCCTAGGGGCAACTAATGAAAAACTGTTTTTT. Translated: CASTVLGATNEKLFF.

The chain uses TRBV10-1 and TRBJ2-3, with 10 bases matching TRBD2. After removal of 3 bases from V and 5 bases from J, the junction contained 5 bases not matched to a gene. This CDR3 has 15 amino acids. The germline gives CDR1 WNHNN, CDR2 SYGVQD (reference sequence). DNA of the CDR3: TGCGCCAGCAGTGATGGTAGCGGGGGGAAAGATACGCAGTATTTT. This gives the protein CASSDGSGGKDTQYF.

J is TRBJ1-2 and V is TRBV27, with TRBD1 as a possible D gene (6 bases). CDR3 size: 13 residues. Trimming removed 3 bases at V and 3 bases at J, with 8 bases between. The germline gives CDR1 MNHEY, CDR2 SMNVEV (reference sequence). The chain's CDR3 is CASSFRTDYGYTF. CDR3 coding DNA: TGTGCCAGCAGTTTCCGGACAGACTATGGCTACACCTTC.

V usage is TRBV7-2 and J usage is TRBJ2-7; possible D gene TRBD1, 6 bases. The germline gives CDR1 SGHTA, CDR2 FQGNSA. Trimming took 4 bases from V and 7 from J, leaving 14 bases between them. The CDR3 is 13 residues long. The CDR3 DNA sequence: TGTGCCAGCAGCTCCGGGACATTGTGGGAGCAGTACTTC. Translation: CASSSGTLWEQYF.

The CDR3 loop reads CASSKDRRGYTF. For the CDR3, the DNA is TGTGCCAGCAGCAAGGACAGAAGAGGCTACACCTTC. This chain connects TRBV7-2 to TRBJ1-2, with D possibly matching TRBD1 (6 bases). This CDR3 is built from 12 residues. The V gene's germline CDR1 is SGHTA and CDR2 FQGNSA. Trimming left V 5 bases short and J 8 bases short, with 12 bases between.

This clone was observed a few times. CDR3: CASSPRGGNQPQHF. CDR3 in DNA: TGTGCCAGCAGCCCCAGGGGCGGCAATCAGCCCCAGCATTTT. V gene TRBV5-6 combines with J gene TRBJ1-5, with a tentative D call TRBD1 (6 bases). This CDR3 spans 14 amino acids. V was pared by 4 bases and J by 2 bases, with 10 bases between. CDR1 is SGHDT, CDR2 YYEEEE, per germline.

V gene TRBV5-4 combines with J gene TRBJ1-2, with TRBD1 identical over 7 bases. This CDR3 spans 13 amino acids. Germline V CDR1 and CDR2: SGHNT, YYREEE (reference sequence). J gave up 12 bases and V 3 bases, and 11 bases lay outside the gene matches. The chain's CDR3 is CASSSNRGARDTF. CDR3 nucleotide sequence: TGTGCCAGCAGCTCGAACAGGGGCGCCCGGGACACCTTC.

The gene calls are TRBV5-4 and TRBJ2-5; D is unresolved. CDR1 is SGHNT and CDR2 is YYREEE in the germline V gene (reference sequence). Trimming took off 0 bases at V and 5 bases at J, with 8 bases between the two ends. This CDR3 has 13 amino acids. CDR3 sequence reads: CASSLVLGETQYF. Here the CDR3 DNA reads TGTGCCAGCAGCTTGGTCCTCGGGGAGACCCAGTACTTC.

The rearrangement uses TRBV2 and TRBJ2-7; TRBD2 matches 13 bases. The CDR3 length is 15 residues. V shed 8 bases, J shed 2 bases, and the junction held 6 bases outside the gene matches. Germline-derived CDR1 and CDR2 are SNHLY and FYNNEI. The CDR3 DNA sequence: TGTGCCAGCCGGACTAGCGGGGGACCTACCTACGAGCAGTACTTC. Translation: CASRTSGGPTYEQYF.

The chain is built from TRBV15 and TRBJ2-5; D is unclear. The V end lost 2 bases, the J end lost 0 bases, and 4 bases lay between the germline ends. CDR3 length: 13 residues. Germline V gene sequence: CDR1 LNHNV, CDR2 YYDKDF (reference sequence). CDR3 in amino acids: CATSRQYQETQYF. Written as DNA, the CDR3 is TGTGCCACCAGCAGACAGTACCAAGAGACCCAGTACTTC.

The genes are TRBV20-1 and TRBJ2-1, with D maybe TRBD2 (5 bases). The CDR3 is made up of 10 amino acids. V lost 3 bases and J lost 9, with 6 bases in between. Germline lookup yields CDR1 DFQATT and CDR2 SNEGSKA (reference sequence). CDR3 in amino acids: CSASGGEQFF. The DNA of the CDR3 is TGCAGTGCTAGCGGAGGTGAGCAGTTCTTC.

The chain has TRBV10-3 and TRBJ2-5; 9 nucleotides agree with TRBD2. V was pared by 0 bases and J by 5 bases, with 10 bases of the junction left unmatched. Per the germline V gene, CDR1 is ENHRY and CDR2 is SYGVKD. This CDR3 contains 17 residues. The CDR3 DNA reads as TGTGCCATCAGTGAGTCGATAATGCGGGGGGGCCGGGAGACCCAGTACTTC. Residues: CAISESIMRGGRETQYF.

This clone was recorded once. The chain recombines TRBV7-9 with TRBJ2-6; D is unclear. This CDR3 comprises 15 residues. Trimming took off 5 bases at V and 0 bases at J, with 8 bases between the two ends. Germline CDR1 is SEHNR and CDR2 is FQNEAQ (reference sequence). CDR3 in DNA: TGTGCCAGCAGCCTAGGGCTCTCTGGGGCCAACGTCCTGACTTTC. Protein: CASSLGLSGANVLTF.

The chain employs TRBV2 and TRBJ2-6; TRBD2 matches at 8 bases. Unmatched junction bases numbered 5, after V lost 11 bases and J lost 2 bases. Germline CDR1 SNHLY, CDR2 FYNNEI. This CDR3 is built from 14 residues. The CDR3 DNA reads TGTGCCTCTAGGCGGGGGGCTGGGGCCAACGTCCTGACTTTC. This gives the protein CASRRGAGANVLTF.

The chain recombines TRBV5-1 with TRBJ2-1; D might be TRBD2 (7 bases). The V end lost 1 base, the J end lost 2 bases, and 16 bases lay between the germline ends. The CDR3 spans 17 residues. CDR1 and CDR2 from the germline V gene are SGHRS and YFSETQ. The CDR3 is CASSLTPGGRAYNEQFF. The CDR3 DNA sequence: TGCGCCAGCAGCTTGACCCCCGGGGGGCGCGCCTACAATGAGCAGTTCTTC.

The chain links TRBV5-6 to TRBJ2-5, with D tentatively TRBD2 (5 bases). The CDR3 runs to 15 residues. Deletions cut 4 bases from V and 4 bases from J, with 17 bases between. Germline values: CDR1 SGHDT, CDR2 YYEEEE. CDR3 DNA: TGTGCCAGCAGCCCCCTAGGAGAAGGAGGAGAGACCCAGTACTTC. Its protein product is CASSPLGEGGETQYF.

The rearrangement uses TRBV9 and TRBJ1-6; weak D call: TRBD1 (5 bases). This CDR3 region has 14 residues. Germline-derived CDR1 and CDR2 are SGDLS and YYNGEE. The ends were cut back, 4 bases at V and 6 bases at J, with 11 bases in the middle. The CDR3 loop is CASSSREGNSPLHF. The DNA of the CDR3 is TGTGCCAGCAGCAGCAGGGAGGGTAATTCACCCCTCCACTTT. The full variable domain, its missing parts supplied by reference TRBV9 and TRBJ1-6, is DSGVTQTPKHLITATGQRVTLRCSPRSGDLSVYWYQQSLDQGLQFLIQYYNGEERAKGNILERFSAQQFPDLHSELNLSSLELGDSALYFCASSSREGNSPLHFGNGTRLTVT.

This chain links TRBV29-1 with TRBJ1-3; 9 nucleotides match TRBD1. V dropped 5 bases and J dropped 4; count of bases not matched to a gene: 6. CDR3 length: 14 residues. CDR1 and CDR2 (germline): SQVTM, ANQGSEA. The DNA of the CDR3 is TGCAGCGTTTACGGGACAGGGAACGGAAACACCATATATTTT. Its protein product is CSVYGTGNGNTIYF.

The chain employs TRBV5-6 and TRBJ2-1; 11 nucleotides agree with TRBD1. CDR1 is SGHDT, CDR2 YYEEEE, per germline. This CDR3 comprises 15 residues. Trimming at V came to 3 bases and at J to 5 bases, leaving 4 bases not matched to a gene. CDR3 residues: CASSSDRGLNNEQFF. DNA for the CDR3: TGTGCCAGCAGCTCGGACAGGGGGCTCAACAATGAGCAGTTCTTC. Combining the CDR3 with reference TRBV5-6 and TRBJ2-1 gives the whole variable domain DAGVTQSPTHLIKTRGQQVTLRCSPKSGHDTVSWYQQALGQGPQFIFQYYEEEERQRGNFPDRFSGHQFPNYSSELNVNALLLGDSALYLCASSSDRGLNNEQFFGPGTRLTVL.

CDR3 residues: CACKGDNQETQYF. CDR3 nucleotides: TGTGCCTGTAAAGGGGACAACCAAGAGACCCAGTACTTC. This chain links TRBV6-5 with TRBJ2-5; maybe TRBD1 (6 bases). Germline assignment: CDR1 MNHEY and CDR2 SVGAGI. This CDR3 has 13 residues. V shed 11 bases and J shed 0 bases, with 13 bases lying between them.

This clone was found once. The J gene is TRBJ2-5, the V gene TRBV2; no reliable D call. CDR1 and CDR2 (germline): SNHLY, FYNNEI. V lost 6 bases to trimming and J lost 5 bases, with 7 bases between them. The CDR3 loop spans 11 amino acids. The CDR3 coding sequence is TGTGCCAGCAGCCCCCAGGAGACCCAGTACTTC. It is translated as CASSPQETQYF. Full variable domain (outside the CDR3, taken from reference TRBV2 and TRBJ2-5): EPEVTQTPSHQVTQMGQEVILRCVPISNHLYFYWYRQILGQKVEFLVSFYNNEISEKSEIFDDQFSVERPDGSNFTLKIRSTKLEDSAMYFCASSPQETQYFGPGTRLLVL.

The CDR3 sequence: CASSTSGIVNLDTEAFF. In DNA form, the CDR3 reads TGTGCCAGCTCCACGTCAGGGATAGTTAATTTGGACACTGAAGCTTTCTTT. The V gene is TRBV18, the J gene TRBJ1-1, with D maybe TRBD1 (5 bases). The V gene's germline CDR1 is KGHSH and CDR2 LQKENI. The CDR3 runs 17 residues. V was clipped by 6 bases and J by 3 bases, with 23 bases between them.

The V gene is TRBV2, the J gene TRBJ1-1; D not resolved. This CDR3 region has 11 residues. The V and J ends lost 7 bases and 0 bases respectively, with 3 bases between them. CDR1 is SNHLY, CDR2 FYNNEI, per germline. CDR3 coding DNA: TGTGCCAGCATCGTGAACACTGAAGCTTTCTTT. As protein: CASIVNTEAFF.

The chain employs TRBV5-1 and TRBJ2-4, with no clear D. The CDR3 runs 13 residues. V was shortened by 0 bases and J by 8 bases, with 9 bases between the two germline ends. Germline V gene lookup returns CDR1 SGHRS and CDR2 YFSETQ. The CDR3 coding sequence is TGCGCCAGCAGCTTGGCGTCACAAGACATTCAGTACTTC. It codes for CASSLASQDIQYF. Full variable domain (outside the CDR3, taken from reference TRBV5-1 and TRBJ2-4): KAGVTQTPRYLIKTRGQQVTLSCSPISGHRSVSWYQQTPGQGLQFLFEYFSETQRNKGNFPGRFSGRQFSNSRSEMNVSTLELGDSALYLCASSLASQDIQYFGAGTRLSVL.

This clone was detected only once. V usage is TRBV5-4 and J usage is TRBJ2-5; 10 positions match TRBD2. The CDR3 loop spans 15 amino acids. V lost 3 bases and J lost 5; bases outside the gene matches: 7. The V gene's germline CDR1 is SGHNT and CDR2 YYREEE (reference sequence). The CDR3 reads CASSSKRGGPETQYF. CDR3 in DNA: TGTGCCAGCAGCTCCAAGCGGGGGGGCCCGGAGACCCAGTACTTC.

This chain joins TRBV5-6 and TRBJ1-1; D is unresolved. The germline V gene encodes CDR1 SGHDT and CDR2 YYEEEE. The CDR3 loop spans 17 amino acids. The V end was cut by 4 bases, the J end by 0 bases, with 19 bases between. CDR3 in DNA: TGTGCCAGCAGCCAAGGGATATACGGAGGTATGAACACTGAAGCTTTCTTT. Translated: CASSQGIYGGMNTEAFF.

The chain is built from TRBV6-5 and TRBJ2-3; 7 positions agree with TRBD1. Trimming at V came to 6 bases and at J to 2 bases, leaving 5 bases not matched to a gene. From germline, CDR1 is MNHEY and CDR2 SVGAGI. The CDR3 length is 14 residues. CDR3 DNA sequence: TGTGCCAGCAGGAGGGACAGCTTCACAGATACGCAGTATTTT. Translated: CASRRDSFTDTQYF.